This TCR beta chain was found in a study of blood T cell repertoires in COVID-19. Looking at the study overall: Samples representing acute and convalescent COVID-19 were sourced from the United States, Italy and Spain.

The repertoire was sequenced with immunoSEQ multiplex PCR; TCRdb's copy has only in-frame clones and lacks some. Here the sample spans roughly 29,000 clones, less than 80% being singletons. Germline loops: CDR1 SGHNT, CDR2 YENEEA. Trimming removed 5 bases at V and 5 bases at J, with 12 bases between. The CDR3 is made up of 14 amino acids. The chain uses TRBV11-3 and TRBJ2-2; D gene ambiguous. The TCR comes from a boy younger than 10 with active or convalescent COVID-19. Sequencing was carried out using peripheral blood. This chain's CDR3 is CASSPAIATGELFF. CDR3 in DNA: TGTGCCAGCAGCCCTGCGATCGCAACCGGGGAGCTGTTTTTT. The full variable domain, its missing parts supplied by reference TRBV11-3 and TRBJ2-2, is EAGVVQSPRYKIIEKKQPVAFWCNPISGHNTLYWYLQNLGQGPELLIRYENEEAVDDSQLPKDRFSAERLKGVDSTLKIQPAELGDSAVYLCASSPAIATGELFFGEGSRLTVL.